This TCR beta chain was sequenced in a study of human T cells and chemical hapten exposure. Trimming took 6 bases from V and 5 from J, leaving 20 bases between them. This CDR3 is 15 amino acids long. CDR1 is MNHEY and CDR2 is SMNVEV in the germline V gene (reference sequence). TCRdb re-called the RACE reads with MiXCR, one entry per CDR3 protein. Of about 120,000 distinct CDR3 sequences listed, approximately 11% were seen once; the top ten hold 2% to 2.5%. Time point here: patch test 3, about 24 weeks after DPC sensitization. Specified treatment: therapeutic diphenylcyclopropenone sensitization with weekly scalp DPC. This clonotype appeared a few times.

This clonotype was obtained from a woman aged 45-65 years with alopecia areata. Some clones in this sample may be carry-over from other donors' samples. Material: whole blood, obtained in connection with sensitization to the hapten diphenylcyclopropenone (DPC). This chain joins TRBV27 and TRBJ2-7; D call uncertain. The CDR3 nucleotides read TGTGCCAGCAGCTCTCGAAATAGCTTGTATAACGAGCAGTACTTC. Protein: CASSSRNSLYNEQYF.